These T cell receptor beta chains were read from a single sample in a study of OX40 agonist ivuxolimab in advanced cancers. The method was immunoSEQ multiplex PCR; TCRdb's version includes in-frame clones alone and lacks a portion of them. The table shows some 46,000 clones, with around 94% occurring only once. The sequencing here drew on CD4+ or CD8+ T cells sorted from blood, taken in a trial of the OX40 agonist ivuxolimab. These TCRs come from an adult with an advanced solid tumor such as melanoma, head and neck, liver or kidney cancer. Both conserved end residues are part of each CDR3. D genes are given only for firm matches. Clone size is shown for a subset of rows, as once, few, many or a class of expanded clone.

J gene: TRBJ1-1
D gene: -
clone size: -
V gene: TRBV4-3
CDR3 protein: CASSQEGAVDLYTEAFF
CDR3 DNA: TGCGCCAGCAGCCAAGAGGGGGCCGTGGACCTATATACTGAAGCTTTCTTT

J gene: TRBJ2-5
D gene: TRBD2
clone size: -
V gene: TRBV9
CDR3 protein: CASSEGGLETQYF
CDR3 DNA: TGTGCCAGCAGCGAGGGAGGGCTAGAGACCCAGTACTTC

J gene: TRBJ1-2
D gene: -
clone size: -
V gene: TRBV7-9
CDR3 protein: CASSNAPNGYTF
CDR3 DNA: TGTGCCAGCAGCAATGCCCCCAACGGCTACACCTTC

J gene: TRBJ2-3
D gene: -
clone size: -
V gene: TRBV9
CDR3 protein: CATNRDGSTDTQYF
CDR3 DNA: TGTGCCACCAACCGGGACGGTAGCACAGATACGCAGTATTTT

J gene: TRBJ1-1
D gene: -
clone size: -
V gene: TRBV19
CDR3 protein: CASSIGEGIGAEAFF
CDR3 DNA: TGTGCCAGTAGTATTGGAGAAGGGATTGGAGCTGAAGCTTTCTTT

J gene: TRBJ2-7
D gene: -
clone size: -
V gene: TRBV25-1
CDR3 protein: CASRGMGGTTYEQYF
CDR3 DNA: TGTGCCAGCAGGGGAATGGGGGGAACAACCTACGAGCAGTACTTC

J gene: TRBJ2-1
D gene: TRBD1
clone size: once
V gene: TRBV7-3
CDR3 protein: CASSLGQGRNEQFF
CDR3 DNA: TGTGCCAGCAGCTTAGGACAGGGGCGGAATGAGCAGTTCTTC

J gene: TRBJ2-7
D gene: TRBD2
clone size: -
V gene: TRBV4-3
CDR3 protein: CASSPGLAGGPYEQYF
CDR3 DNA: TGCGCCAGCAGCCCGGGACTAGCGGGAGGGCCGTACGAGCAGTACTTC

J gene: TRBJ1-1
D gene: -
clone size: -
V gene: TRBV27
CDR3 protein: CASSFIGAFGNTEAFF
CDR3 DNA: TGTGCCAGCAGTTTCATAGGCGCTTTCGGGAACACTGAAGCTTTCTTT

J gene: TRBJ2-4
D gene: TRBD2
clone size: -
V gene: TRBV10-2
CDR3 protein: CASSETGGKNIQYF
CDR3 DNA: TGCGCCAGCAGTGAGACGGGGGGGAAAAACATTCAGTACTTC

J gene: TRBJ1-2
D gene: -
clone size: -
V gene: TRBV6-4
CDR3 protein: CASIVGKNRVNYGYTF
CDR3 DNA: TGTGCCAGCATCGTCGGGAAAAACAGGGTTAACTATGGCTACACCTTC

J gene: TRBJ1-5
D gene: -
clone size: -
V gene: TRBV30
CDR3 protein: CAWSSPGSMEPQHF
CDR3 DNA: TGTGCCTGGAGTTCCCCCGGGAGTATGGAGCCCCAGCATTTT

J gene: TRBJ1-3
D gene: -
clone size: -
V gene: TRBV16
CDR3 protein: CASSQFLHYPGNTIYF
CDR3 DNA: TGTGCCAGCAGCCAATTTTTGCACTACCCTGGAAACACCATATATTTT

J gene: TRBJ2-1
D gene: TRBD2
clone size: -
V gene: TRBV27
CDR3 protein: CASSLGSGSGYEQFF
CDR3 DNA: TGTGCCAGCAGTTTAGGTAGCGGGAGTGGCTATGAGCAGTTCTTC

J gene: TRBJ2-7
D gene: -
clone size: -
V gene: TRBV9
CDR3 protein: CASSVDGRGSEQYF
CDR3 DNA: TGTGCCAGCAGCGTAGATGGCAGGGGTTCCGAGCAGTACTTC

J gene: TRBJ1-5
D gene: -
clone size: -
V gene: TRBV28
CDR3 protein: CASSLDGIYSNQPQHF
CDR3 DNA: TGTGCCAGCAGTTTGGACGGAATCTATAGCAATCAGCCCCAGCATTTT

J gene: TRBJ2-7
D gene: -
clone size: -
V gene: TRBV11-3
CDR3 protein: CASSYYGGSYEQYF
CDR3 DNA: TGTGCCAGCAGCTACTATGGGGGCTCCTACGAGCAGTACTTC

J gene: TRBJ2-2
D gene: -
clone size: -
V gene: TRBV10-3
CDR3 protein: CAISDWQANTGELFF
CDR3 DNA: TGTGCCATCAGTGATTGGCAGGCGAACACCGGGGAGCTGTTTTTT

J gene: TRBJ1-1
D gene: -
clone size: -
V gene: TRBV28
CDR3 protein: CASSLGPRLTFF
CDR3 DNA: TGTGCCAGCAGCCTAGGGCCAAGATTAACTTTCTTT

J gene: TRBJ1-2
D gene: -
clone size: -
V gene: TRBV6-6
CDR3 protein: CASSSLMTGGGYTF
CDR3 DNA: TGTGCCAGCAGTTCCCTTATGACAGGAGGTGGCTACACCTTC

J gene: TRBJ2-7
D gene: TRBD1
clone size: -
V gene: TRBV5-8
CDR3 protein: CASSFKDTGGEGYEQYF
CDR3 DNA: TGTGCCAGCAGCTTTAAGGATACAGGGGGCGAAGGGTACGAGCAGTACTTC

J gene: TRBJ2-5
D gene: -
clone size: -
V gene: TRBV2
CDR3 protein: CASSPSWRGTQYF
CDR3 DNA: TGTGCCAGCAGCCCAAGTTGGCGCGGGACCCAGTACTTC